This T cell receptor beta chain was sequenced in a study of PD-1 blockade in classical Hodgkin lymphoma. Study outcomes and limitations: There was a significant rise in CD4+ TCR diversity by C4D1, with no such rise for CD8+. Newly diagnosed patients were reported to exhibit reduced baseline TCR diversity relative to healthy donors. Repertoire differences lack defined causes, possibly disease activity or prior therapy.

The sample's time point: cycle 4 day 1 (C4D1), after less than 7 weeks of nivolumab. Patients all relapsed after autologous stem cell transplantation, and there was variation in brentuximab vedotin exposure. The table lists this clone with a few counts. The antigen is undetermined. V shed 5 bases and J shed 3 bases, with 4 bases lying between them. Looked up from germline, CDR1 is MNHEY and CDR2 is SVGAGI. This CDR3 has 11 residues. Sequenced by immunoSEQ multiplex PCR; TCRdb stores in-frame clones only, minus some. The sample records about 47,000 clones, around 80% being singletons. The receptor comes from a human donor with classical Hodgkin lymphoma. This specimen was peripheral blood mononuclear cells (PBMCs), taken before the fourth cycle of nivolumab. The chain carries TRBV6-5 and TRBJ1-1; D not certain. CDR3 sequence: CASSKYTEAFF. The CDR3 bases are TGTGCCAGCAGTAAATACACTGAAGCTTTCTTT.